A single sample is the source of the 10 T cell receptor beta chains below, sequenced in a study of blood T cell repertoires in COVID-19. The repertoire was sequenced with immunoSEQ multiplex PCR; TCRdb's copy has only in-frame clones and lacks some. The sample holds around 130,000 clones, roughly 90% seen once. What was sequenced was peripheral blood. The receptors originated from a man in his 60s with COVID-19, enrolled during active disease.

The V call is TRBV5-1, the J call TRBJ2-7, with 8 positions matching TRBD2. This CDR3 has 16 residues. The J segment lost 4 bases and the V segment lost 0 bases, leaving 9 bases of the junction unmatched. Germline V CDR1 and CDR2: SGHRS, YFSETQ. The CDR3 spells CASSLAGSGSLYEQYF. The CDR3 DNA is TGCGCCAGCAGCTTGGCCGGAAGCGGGAGTTTGTACGAGCAGTACTTC.

This chain uses TRBV9 with TRBJ2-3, with 11 nucleotides matching TRBD2. The ends lost 0 bases at V and 3 bases at J; junction bases unmatched: 3. This CDR3 spans 16 amino acids. CDR1 SGDLS and CDR2 YYNGEE come from the germline V gene. For the CDR3, the DNA is TGTGCCAGCAGCGTAGCCCTAGCGGGAGGTACAGATACGCAGTATTTT. Its translation: CASSVALAGGTDTQYF.

This rearrangement joins TRBV4-2 to TRBJ2-7; 7 bases are shared with TRBD1. The CDR3 contains 14 residues. V lost 1 base to trimming and J lost 3 bases; unmatched junction nucleotides: 3. Germline V gene lookup returns CDR1 LGHNA and CDR2 YNFKEQ. CDR3 sequence: CASSQAGQDYEQYF. The CDR3 DNA reads TGTGCCAGCAGCCAAGCTGGACAGGACTACGAGCAGTACTTC.

V and J are TRBV5-1 and TRBJ2-1, with D tentatively TRBD1 (6 bases). Trimming stripped 1 base from V and 4 bases from J, with 18 bases between. The CDR3 runs to 17 residues. CDR1 SGHRS and CDR2 YFSETQ come from the germline V gene. The CDR3 here is CASSLIPPGDLYNEQFF. The CDR3 DNA follows: TGCGCCAGCAGCTTGATTCCGCCAGGGGACCTTTACAATGAGCAGTTCTTC.

This clone was detected only a few times. The rearrangement joins TRBV20-1 to TRBJ2-1, with 9 nucleotides matching TRBD2. This CDR3 contains 14 residues. In germline, CDR1 is DFQATT, CDR2 SNEGSKA (reference sequence). V trimming: 3 bases; J trimming: 5 bases; junction bases outside the gene matches: 5. CDR3 sequence: CSASFSGSHNEQFF. DNA of the CDR3: TGCAGTGCTAGTTTTAGCGGGAGTCACAATGAGCAGTTCTTC.

This clone was detected a few times. The gene calls are TRBV19 and TRBJ2-1; 8 nucleotides agree with TRBD2. CDR1 and CDR2 (germline): LNHDA, SQIVND (reference sequence). CDR3 size: 15 residues. J gave up 6 bases and V 4 bases, and 8 bases lay outside the gene matches. The CDR3 loop is CASSTGTSPSNEQFF. The CDR3, as DNA: TGTGCCAGTAGTACCGGGACTAGTCCCTCCAATGAGCAGTTCTTC.

This clone was observed a handful of times. The J gene is TRBJ1-1, the V gene TRBV4-3; perhaps TRBD1 as D (5 bases). CDR3 length: 15 amino acids. Per germline, CDR1 LGHNA and CDR2 YSLEER. Trimming stripped 4 bases from V and 1 base from J, with 13 bases between. The CDR3 sequence is CASSPTSTENTEAFF. The CDR3 nucleotides read TGCGCCAGCAGCCCGACCTCGACAGAGAACACTGAAGCTTTCTTT.

The chain couples TRBV29-1 to TRBJ1-3; 7 bases map to TRBD1. The CDR3 sequence is 11 residues long. The germline gives CDR1 SQVTM, CDR2 ANQGSEA. Trimming cost V 7 bases and J 16 bases; bases outside gene matches: 13. CDR3 coding DNA: TGCAGCGGGGGGGAACGGGACAGTCTTTATTTT. Translated: CSGGERDSLYF.

This chain joins TRBV3-1 (or the pseudogene TRBV3-2) and TRBJ2-3; no clear D gene. CDR3 length: 14 residues. V was pared by 4 bases and J by 2 bases, with 10 bases between. The germline V gene has CDR1 LGHDT and CDR2 YNNKEL (reference sequence). The CDR3 region is CASSPQATTDTQYF. CDR3 sequence (DNA): TGTGCCAGCAGCCCCCAGGCGACCACAGATACGCAGTATTTT.

This chain connects TRBV2 to TRBJ1-2; 8 bases are a match to TRBD1. The CDR3 has 15 residues. V dropped 0 bases and J dropped 7; count of bases not matched to a gene: 7. The germline V gene has CDR1 SNHLY and CDR2 FYNNEI. The CDR3 region has the DNA TGTGCCAGCAGTGAAGCGCGGCAGGGGGCCTCTGGCTACACCTTC. Translated: CASSEARQGASGYTF. Variable domain in full (rest from reference TRBV2 and TRBJ1-2): EPEVTQTPSHQVTQMGQEVILRCVPISNHLYFYWYRQILGQKVEFLVSFYNNEISEKSEIFDDQFSVERPDGSNFTLKIRSTKLEDSAMYFCASSEARQGASGYTFGSGTRLTVV.